This is a list of T cell receptor beta chains from one sample in a study of blood T cell repertoires in COVID-19. Using immunoSEQ multiplex PCR, the repertoire was profiled, and TCRdb retains in-frame clones only, with some absent. The sample has roughly 190,000 clones, approximately 80% seen once. The sequenced sample consisted of PBMCs or T cells enriched from blood (not recorded which). These receptors were obtained from a woman aged 60-75 years with acute COVID-19. The CDR3 runs from the conserved cysteine through the conserved F or W. A D gene is named only where the DNA matches it firmly. Clone size appears in some rows only: once, few, many, or a class for an expanded clone.

v_gene	d_gene	j_gene	abundance	CDR3nt	CDR3aa
TRBV30	TRBD2	TRBJ2-1	NA	TGTGCCTGGAGCCCGGGACTAGTGGGGAGCAATGAGCAGTTCTTC	CAWSPGLVGSNEQFF
TRBV5-6	NA	TRBJ2-7	few	TGTGCCAGCAGCTTCCGGGACTTGCGTGGGAGACGGGCCTACGAGCAGTACTTC	CASSFRDLRGRRAYEQYF
TRBV7-9	TRBD1	TRBJ1-4	NA	TGTGCCAGCAGCCCCGGGTTGGGGACAGGGGATGAAAAACTGTTTTTT	CASSPGLGTGDEKLFF
TRBV4-1	NA	TRBJ2-1	NA	TGCGCCAGCAGCTATCTGAGAAGCGGGCTCAATGAGCAGTTCTTC	CASSYLRSGLNEQFF
TRBV3-1/TRBV3-2	TRBD2	TRBJ2-7	few	TGTGCCAGCAGCCAAGGGTTAGCGGGAGGCCTGGAGCAGTACTTC	CASSQGLAGGLEQYF
TRBV19	NA	TRBJ1-5	NA	TGTGCCAGTAGTATAGGACATTCCAATCAGCCCCAGCATTTT	CASSIGHSNQPQHF
TRBV24-1	NA	TRBJ1-5	few	TGTGCCACCAGTGATCGGGTGAATCAGCCCCAGCATTTT	CATSDRVNQPQHF
TRBV30	TRBD1	TRBJ1-4	NA	TGTGCCTGGACCGAGGGGGCGACTAATGAAAAACTGTTTTTT	CAWTEGATNEKLFF
TRBV4-3	NA	TRBJ1-1	NA	TGCGCCAGCAGCCAAGAGTTTAAGAACACTGAAGCTTTCTTT	CASSQEFKNTEAFF
TRBV6-2/TRBV6-3	NA	TRBJ1-5	NA	TGTGCCAGCAGTTACGGAAGTAGCCATCAGCCCCAGCATTTT	CASSYGSSHQPQHF
TRBV10-1	TRBD2	TRBJ2-7	NA	TGCGCCAGCAGACCTCGACTAGCGGGAGGCGGGTACGAGCAGTACTTC	CASRPRLAGGGYEQYF
TRBV27	TRBD1	TRBJ2-7	NA	TGTGCCAGCAGTCGGGACAGGGTCGGCGAGCAGTACTTC	CASSRDRVGEQYF
TRBV7-2	NA	TRBJ2-7	NA	TGTGCCAGCAGCCTCCGGCGGGGAACCAACGAGCAGTACTTC	CASSLRRGTNEQYF
TRBV9	TRBD1	TRBJ2-1	NA	TGTGCCAGCAGCACCGGACAGGGAAGCTCCTACAATGAGCAGTTCTTC	CASSTGQGSSYNEQFF
TRBV7-8	TRBD1	TRBJ2-1	NA	TGTGCCAGCAGCGTAAGTGGGACAGGGAGCAGAATCCTCTACAATGAGCAGTTCTTC	CASSVSGTGSRILYNEQFF
TRBV5-1	NA	TRBJ2-5	NA	TGCGCCAGCAGCCTAACGAGCCAAGAGACCCAGTACTTC	CASSLTSQETQYF
TRBV3-1/TRBV3-2	NA	TRBJ1-4	NA	TGTGCCAGCAGCCAAGACCCCGCGGGCCGGGGTGAAAAACTGTTTTTT	CASSQDPAGRGEKLFF
TRBV18	NA	TRBJ1-3	few	TGTGCCAGCACAGGGATCCCGGACTCTGGAAACACCATATATTTT	CASTGIPDSGNTIYF
TRBV6-5	NA	TRBJ2-7	NA	TGTGCCAGCAGTCCGTCCCGCGGTAGCTCCTACGAGCAGTACTTC	CASSPSRGSSYEQYF
TRBV9	NA	TRBJ2-1	NA	TGTGCCAGCAGCGTAGCTGGGCAGACGTACAATGAGCAGTTCTTC	CASSVAGQTYNEQFF
TRBV29-1	NA	TRBJ1-1	NA	TGCAGCGTGTGGCAGTCTGAAGCTTTCTTT	CSVWQSEAFF
TRBV4-3	NA	TRBJ2-7	NA	TGCGCCAGCAGCCAAGCCAGGGGTCCCTACGAGCAGTACTTC	CASSQARGPYEQYF
TRBV27	NA	TRBJ2-5	NA	TGTGCCAGTGCCGCTCGGGTACAAGAGACCCAGTACTTC	CASAARVQETQYF
TRBV7-6	NA	TRBJ1-5	NA	TGTGCCAGCAGCTTAGGGACGGGGGTGAGCAATCAGCCCCAGCATTTT	CASSLGTGVSNQPQHF
TRBV11-2	NA	TRBJ2-1	NA	TGTGCCAGCAGCCCCCCAATGGAGCGGGAGCAGTTCTTC	CASSPPMEREQFF
TRBV7-2	TRBD1	TRBJ2-1	NA	TGTGCCAGCAGCAAGGACAGGGGGCGATACAATGAGCAGTTCTTC	CASSKDRGRYNEQFF
TRBV19	NA	TRBJ1-2	NA	TGTGCCAGTAGTACCCAGGGCCAAAAGAACACCTTC	CASSTQGQKNTF
TRBV7-9	NA	TRBJ2-1	NA	TGTGCCAGCAGCTTAGTCAGCGGAGGGCCCAATGAGCAGTTCTTC	CASSLVSGGPNEQFF
TRBV6-1	NA	TRBJ2-7	NA	TGTGCCAGCAGGGAAGGGGCTACCTACGAGCAGTACTTC	CASREGATYEQYF
TRBV5-5	TRBD2	TRBJ2-7	NA	TGTGCCAGCCTGAAGCGGGAGGGCGGCGAGCAGTACTTC	CASLKREGGEQYF
TRBV4-2	NA	TRBJ1-2	NA	TGTGCCAGCAGCCAAGTACTCGGGGTGGATGGCTACACCTTC	CASSQVLGVDGYTF
TRBV12-3/TRBV12-4	NA	TRBJ1-3	NA	TGTGCCAGCAGCTTAAACACCATATATTTT	CASSLNTIYF
TRBV18	NA	TRBJ1-2	NA	TGTGCCAGCACGACCAGACAGGTAGAAGGCTACACCTTC	CASTTRQVEGYTF
TRBV18	NA	TRBJ1-3	NA	TGTGCCAGCTCACCACCGAACCAGGAAGGAAACACCATATATTTT	CASSPPNQEGNTIYF
TRBV10-3	TRBD1	TRBJ2-7	NA	TGTGCCATCAGAGACCGGACAGGGAATCCCTACGAGCAGTACTTC	CAIRDRTGNPYEQYF
TRBV6-5	TRBD1	TRBJ2-7	many	TGTGCCAGCAGTTCCCCGGGACAGACCTACGAGCAGTACTTC	CASSSPGQTYEQYF
TRBV2	TRBD1	TRBJ1-2	NA	TGTGCCAGCAGGACCGGGACAGACTATGGCTACACCTTC	CASRTGTDYGYTF
TRBV9	NA	TRBJ1-1	once	TGTGCCAGCAGTGGGCACACAGGGAGTGAAGCTTTCTTT	CASSGHTGSEAFF
TRBV27	TRBD1	TRBJ1-2	once	TGTGCCAGCGCTCAGACAGGGCCCTATGGCTACACCTTC	CASAQTGPYGYTF
TRBV5-1	TRBD1	TRBJ2-7	few	TGCGCCAGCAGCCTGAGACCCCCGTACGACAGGGCCGCCTACGAGCAGTACTTC	CASSLRPPYDRAAYEQYF
TRBV30	NA	TRBJ1-2	NA	TGTGCCTGGACTGTTAGGCCGGGAGGCTACACCTTC	CAWTVRPGGYTF
TRBV4-3	NA	TRBJ1-2	few	TGCGCCAGCAGCCAAGTCCCAGAGACAGGCTATGGCTACACCTTC	CASSQVPETGYGYTF
TRBV11-3	NA	TRBJ1-1	NA	TGTGCCAGCAGCTTAGATGGCCAGGGGTCGAATGAAGCTTTCTTT	CASSLDGQGSNEAFF
TRBV30	NA	TRBJ1-1	NA	TGTGCCTGGACACTCATGAACACTGAAGCTTTCTTT	CAWTLMNTEAFF
TRBV9	TRBD2	TRBJ2-5	once	TGTGCCAGCAGCGTAGCACTAGCGGGCACCCAAGAGACCCAGTACTTC	CASSVALAGTQETQYF
TRBV5-1	NA	TRBJ1-1	NA	TGCGCCAGCAGCCTCGGACAGCAACCTGAAGCTTTCTTT	CASSLGQQPEAFF
TRBV21-1	NA	TRBJ2-4	NA	TGTGCCAGCGCGGAGAGGGGGAAGGAGTTTGGAAACATTCAGTACTTC	CASAERGKEFGNIQYF
TRBV7-9	NA	TRBJ1-5	NA	TGTGCCAGCAGCAACGGTGGGGGGTTAACCCAGCCCCAGCATTTT	CASSNGGGLTQPQHF
TRBV9	NA	TRBJ2-5	NA	TGTGCCAGCAGCGTAGGAGGTGGGGAGACCCAGTACTTC	CASSVGGGETQYF
TRBV30	TRBD1	TRBJ2-5	few	TGTGCCTGGAGTGTAGCATGGGACAGGGTTAGCGAGACCCAGTACTTC	CAWSVAWDRVSETQYF
TRBV7-9	TRBD1	TRBJ2-7	NA	TGTGCCAGCAGCTCCCGGACAGGACCCTACGAGCAGTACTTC	CASSSRTGPYEQYF